This TCR beta chain was observed in a study of T cell responses to AZD1222 COVID-19 vaccine. Notes on the study in general: Regions left unmutated in variants are reportedly the target of nearly half of spike-specific TCRs. Mostly white British, mostly female donors; authors suggested clonal diversity may be underestimated.

Using immunoSEQ multiplex PCR, the repertoire was profiled, and TCRdb retains in-frame clones only, with some absent. The sample lists approximately 83,000 clones, around 90% occurring once. As concerns this clone: What it recognizes is unknown.

The receptor's source is an adult in good health. The material sequenced was peripheral blood, taken on day 0 of MenACWY control vaccination.

CDR3 region: CASSVGDRGSPLHF. In nucleotides, the CDR3 is TGTGCCAGCAGCGTCGGCGACAGGGGGTCGCCCCTCCACTTT. V usage is TRBV9 and J usage is TRBJ1-6; 9 nucleotides align to TRBD1. Germline V gives CDR1 SGDLS, CDR2 YYNGEE. Trimming cost V 2 bases and J 13 bases; bases outside gene matches: 7. CDR3 size: 14 residues.